This T cell receptor (beta chain) was sequenced in a study of a mutant IDH1 vaccine in newly diagnosed glioma. Study background: During weeks 1, 3, 5, 7, 11, 15, 19 and 23, patients received eight vaccinations. Radiotherapy alone preceded vaccination by 4-6 weeks; alternatively, vaccination started with temozolomide cycles.

Some clones are missing from TCRdb's copy, which holds only in-frame ones; the method was immunoSEQ multiplex PCR. There are 53,000 or so clones in the sample; roughly 73% occur only once, and around 5.2% lies in the top ten. Time point reported: week 5, during vaccination. Alongside topical imiquimod, each dose of vaccine comprised 300 ug of mutant IDH1 20-mer peptide. As regards this clone: Its target is unknown.

The J segment lost 6 bases and the V segment lost 6 bases, leaving 8 bases of the junction unmatched. The CDR3 covers 14 residues. Germline V gene data show CDR1 as ENHRY and CDR2 as SYGVKD. The chain employs TRBV10-3 and TRBJ1-1, with TRBD1 matching over 9 bases. Material: PBMCs, obtained from a glioma patient whose treatment included an IDH1 peptide vaccine. The receptor's source is a man aged 50-60 years with glioma. The CDR3 sequence: CAIRDRTGESEAFF. The CDR3 DNA sequence: TGTGCCATCAGGGACCGGACAGGGGAATCTGAAGCTTTCTTT.